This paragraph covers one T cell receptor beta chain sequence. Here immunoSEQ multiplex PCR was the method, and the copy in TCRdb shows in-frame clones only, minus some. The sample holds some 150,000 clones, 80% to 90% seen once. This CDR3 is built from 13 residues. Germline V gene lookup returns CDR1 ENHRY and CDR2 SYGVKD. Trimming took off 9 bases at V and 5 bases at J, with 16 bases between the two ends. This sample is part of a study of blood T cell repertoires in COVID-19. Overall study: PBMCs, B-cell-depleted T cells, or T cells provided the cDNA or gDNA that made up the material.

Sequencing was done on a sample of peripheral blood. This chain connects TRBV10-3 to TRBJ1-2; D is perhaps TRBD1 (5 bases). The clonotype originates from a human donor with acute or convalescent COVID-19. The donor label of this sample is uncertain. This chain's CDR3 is CAIHGGEEYGYTF. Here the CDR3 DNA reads TGTGCCATACACGGGGGGGAGGAATATGGCTACACCTTC.